Presented here are 16 T cell receptor beta chains from one specimen sequenced in a study of glioma-infiltrating T cells. TCR alpha and beta CDR3 regions were amplified from RNA using iRepertoire nested multiplex PCR. TCRdb itself ran the multiplex PCR reads through MiXCR, one entry per CDR3 protein. The data contain 150,000 to 200,000 distinct CDR3 sequences, approximately 40% of them seen just once; the ten biggest clones take up 5% to 5.5%. What was sequenced was glioma tissue, nonneoplastic brain tissue, or PBMCs (not recorded which). These receptor sequences come from a human donor with low-grade glioma or glioblastoma, undergoing nonglioma brain surgery, or in good health (not recorded which).

This clonotype was seen at least ten times. The chain is built from TRBV24-1 and TRBJ2-3, with 12 bases lining up with TRBD1. The junction had 4 bases not matched to a gene; V was cut back by 3 bases and J by 7 bases. Per the germline V gene, CDR1 is KGHDR and CDR2 is SFDVKD. There are 15 residues in the CDR3. The CDR3 here is CATSDPGQGANTQYF. DNA of the CDR3: TGTGCCACCAGTGATCCGGGACAGGGGGCAAATACGCAGTATTTT.

On this clonotype itself: One junction end does not reproduce the germline sequence, and a read error may be involved. V is TRBV20-1 and J is TRBJ2-2; the D is unclear. Germline CDR1 is DFQATT and CDR2 is SNEGSKA (reference sequence). This CDR3 is built from 15 residues. CDR3 residues: CSARRSERITRELFF. For the CDR3, the DNA is TGCAGTGCAAGGCGGAGCGAAAGGATCACCAGGGAGCTGTTTTTT.

The rearrangement links TRBV6-1 to TRBJ2-1; D remains ambiguous. CDR1 and CDR2 (germline): MNHNS, SASEGT. This CDR3 has 13 residues. V lost 4 bases, J lost 6 bases, and 10 bases lay in between. This CDR3 reads CASSVAHSNEQFF. The CDR3 nucleotides are TGTGCCAGCAGTGTCGCTCATAGCAATGAGCAGTTCTTC.

This clonotype was seen a single time. This may be a read error, as it is one base from a much larger clone. V usage is TRBV20-1 and J usage is TRBJ2-1; 7 positions agree with TRBD1. V was pared by 8 bases and J by 7 bases, with 14 bases of the junction left unmatched. This CDR3 is built from 14 residues. Germline V gives CDR1 DFQATT, CDR2 SNEGSKA (reference sequence). The CDR3 is CSTQKGTDYNEQFF. CDR3 coding DNA: TGCAGTACCCAAAAGGGGACAGATTATAATGAGCAGTTCTTC.

Details on this clonotype: Being one base from a much bigger clone, this may be a read error. The chain carries TRBV2 and TRBJ1-2; the D is unclear. Trimming removed 7 bases from V and 8 bases from J, with 14 bases in between. CDR3 length: 12 amino acids. Germline V gene lookup returns CDR1 SNHLY and CDR2 FYNNEI. This CDR3 is CASKDGNQGYTF. As DNA, the CDR3 is TGTGCCAGCAAGGACGGCAACCAAGGCTACACCTTC.

This chain links TRBV4-2 with TRBJ2-3, with 11 bases matching TRBD2. The CDR3 extends over 16 amino acids. Germline CDR1 and CDR2: LGHNA and YNFKEQ. V lost 3 bases, J lost 4 bases, and 6 bases stayed unmatched. The CDR3 bases are TGTGCCAGCAGCCAGCTAGCGGGAGGAGGGGCAGATACGCAGTATTTT. Translation gives CASSQLAGGGADTQYF.

This clonotype was counted between two and nine times. The CDR3 reads CASFGPRTDQETQYF. Here the CDR3 DNA reads TGTGCCAGCTTCGGACCGAGGACGGACCAAGAGACCCAGTACTTC. This chain connects TRBV2 to TRBJ2-5, with D unresolved. This CDR3 has 15 residues. The germline gives CDR1 SNHLY, CDR2 FYNNEI. The germline V and J ends were trimmed by 8 bases and 0 bases, with 16 bases remaining between them.

V and J are TRBV27 and TRBJ2-1; weak D call: TRBD2 (5 bases). The CDR3 is made up of 17 amino acids. The V gene lost 6 bases and the J gene lost 0 bases, with 18 bases spanning the gap. CDR1 and CDR2 (germline): MNHEY, SMNVEV (reference sequence). CDR3 region: CASRDFPESDSYNEQFF. In DNA form, the CDR3 reads TGTGCCAGCAGGGACTTCCCGGAGAGCGACTCCTACAATGAGCAGTTCTTC.

Regarding this clonotype: This could be a read error, since a much larger clone is one nucleotide away. V usage is TRBV3-1 and J usage is TRBJ1-5; D is ambiguous. CDR1 and CDR2 from the germline V gene are LGHDT and YNNKEL (reference sequence). This CDR3 region has 15 residues. Trimming removed 2 bases at V and 0 bases at J, with 8 bases between. CDR3 bases: TGTGCCAGCAGCCAATGGGAGAATAGCAATCAGCCCCAGCATTTT. This encodes CASSQWENSNQPQHF.

This clonotype was seen many times. V and J are TRBV28 and TRBJ1-1; TRBD1 aligns across 9 bases. The CDR3 loop spans 12 amino acids. V was pared by 8 bases and J by 3 bases, with 1 base of the junction left unmatched. In germline, CDR1 is MDHEN, CDR2 SYDVKM. The CDR3 here is CASRTGDTEAFF. CDR3 nucleotides: TGTGCCAGCCGGACAGGGGACACTGAAGCTTTCTTT.

This clonotype was recorded many times. The chain employs TRBV6-1 and TRBJ2-1; D is possibly TRBD2 (6 bases). CDR1 is MNHNS and CDR2 is SASEGT in the germline V gene. The length of the CDR3 is 15 residues. With 1 base removed from V and 8 bases from J, the gap between germline ends came to 15 bases. The CDR3 nucleotides read TGTGCCAGCAGTGAAGTGGGTTGGGGAGGAGATGAGCAGTTCTTC. Encoded protein: CASSEVGWGGDEQFF.

This clonotype was detected a few times. V and J are TRBV2 and TRBJ1-3, with D perhaps matching TRBD1 (5 bases). Trimming cost V 4 bases and J 0 bases, with 13 bases left between them. The CDR3 covers 16 residues. Germline values: CDR1 SNHLY, CDR2 FYNNEI. CDR3 region: CASSGAGLRSGNTIYF. DNA for the CDR3: TGTGCCAGCAGTGGAGCGGGACTCCGCTCTGGAAACACCATATATTTT.

There are a few counts of this clonotype. A read error may be the cause here, since a much bigger clone is one base away. V and J are TRBV6-9 and TRBJ2-7, with 9 bases fitting TRBD2. This CDR3 spans 14 amino acids. Germline V gene data show CDR1 as MNHGY and CDR2 as SVAAGI. CDR3: CAGSYSGSRYEQYF. DNA of the CDR3: TGTGCCGGCAGTTATAGCGGGAGTAGGTACGAGCAGTACTTC.

This clonotype appeared a few times. This rearrangement joins TRBV7-9 to TRBJ2-5; no reliable D call. The CDR3 sequence is 13 residues long. Germline V gene data show CDR1 as SEHNR and CDR2 as FQNEAQ (reference sequence). Trimming pared 5 bases from V and 1 base from J, leaving 8 bases between. CDR3 in DNA: TGTGCCAGCAGCCGGACGGCCCAAGAGACCCAGTACTTC. This codes for CASSRTAQETQYF.

This clonotype was counted ten times or more. The chain links TRBV20-1 to TRBJ2-7; 7 bases match TRBD2. Germline CDR1 is DFQATT and CDR2 is SNEGSKA (reference sequence). The trim removed 3 bases at V and 3 bases at J, leaving 8 bases unmatched. This CDR3 comprises 14 residues. The CDR3 bases are TGCAGTGCTAGGTCAGCTAGCGGTCTCTACGAGCAGTACTTC. This translates into CSARSASGLYEQYF.

This chain connects TRBV29-1 to TRBJ2-3, with TRBD2 as a possible D gene (5 bases). Germline values: CDR1 SQVTM, CDR2 ANQGSEA. CDR3 size: 15 residues. V was shortened by 4 bases and J by 0 bases, with 14 bases between the two germline ends. CDR3 in amino acids: CSVGERSLSTDTQYF. Written as DNA, the CDR3 is TGCAGCGTTGGCGAGCGGAGTTTAAGCACAGATACGCAGTATTTT.